The following is a T cell receptor beta chain sequence with its context. Its cognate antigen is unknown. These data come from a study of CD8 T cells in Susac syndrome. Findings and limits, study-wide: The study conceded that relatively few individuals underwent its TCR sequencing and HLA analysis.

V was shortened by 5 bases and J by 5 bases, with 19 bases between the two germline ends. This CDR3 spans 16 amino acids. Per the germline V gene, CDR1 is SGHRS and CDR2 is YFSETQ. Sequencing of TCR beta drew on CD8+ and CD4+ T cells from blood. The RNA, roughly 0.45 to 1 ug, was put through reverse transcription using random hexamers. A multiplex approach, immunoSEQ multiplex PCR, amplified TCR beta CDR3 across 54 Vbeta and 13 Jbeta. One entry per CDR3 protein, called by TCRdb with MiXCR from the immunoSEQ multiplex PCR reads. The table lists about 300,000 distinct CDR3 sequences, under 95% of them singletons.

The receptor's source is a human donor with multiple sclerosis. The chain recombines TRBV5-1 with TRBJ2-2; possibly TRBD1 for D (6 bases). Sequencing was performed on CD4+ T cells from PBMCs. The CDR3 sequence is CASRPNRAQLTGELFF. In DNA, the CDR3 is TGCGCCAGCAGGCCAAACAGGGCCCAACTGACCGGGGAGCTGTTTTTT. The whole variable domain, filled in from reference TRBV5-1 and TRBJ2-2, reads KAGVTQTPRYLIKTRGQQVTLSCSPISGHRSVSWYQQTPGQGLQFLFEYFSETQRNKGNFPGRFSGRQFSNSRSEMNVSTLELGDSALYLCASRPNRAQLTGELFFGEGSRLTVL.